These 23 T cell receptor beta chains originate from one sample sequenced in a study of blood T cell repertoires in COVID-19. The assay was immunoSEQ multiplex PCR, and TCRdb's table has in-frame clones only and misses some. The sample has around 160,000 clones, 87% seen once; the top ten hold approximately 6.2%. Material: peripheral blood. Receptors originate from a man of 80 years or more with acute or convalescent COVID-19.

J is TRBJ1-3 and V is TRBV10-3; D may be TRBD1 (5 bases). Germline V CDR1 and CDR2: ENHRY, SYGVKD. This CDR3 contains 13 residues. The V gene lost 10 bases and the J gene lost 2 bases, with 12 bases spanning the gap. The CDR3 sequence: CASQQVPGNTIYF. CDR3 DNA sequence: TGTGCCAGCCAACAGGTGCCTGGAAACACCATATATTTT.

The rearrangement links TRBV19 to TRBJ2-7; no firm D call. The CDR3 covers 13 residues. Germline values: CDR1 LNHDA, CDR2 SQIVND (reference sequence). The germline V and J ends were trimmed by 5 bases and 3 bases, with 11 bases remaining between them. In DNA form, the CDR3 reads TGTGCCAGTAGTCGAACTTATGGCTACGAGCAGTACTTC. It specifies CASSRTYGYEQYF.

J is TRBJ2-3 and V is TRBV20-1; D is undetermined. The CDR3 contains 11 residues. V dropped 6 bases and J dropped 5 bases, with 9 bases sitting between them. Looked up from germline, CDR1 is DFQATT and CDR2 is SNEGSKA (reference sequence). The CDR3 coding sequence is TGCAGTGCCCAAAATTTAGATACGCAGTATTTT. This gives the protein CSAQNLDTQYF.

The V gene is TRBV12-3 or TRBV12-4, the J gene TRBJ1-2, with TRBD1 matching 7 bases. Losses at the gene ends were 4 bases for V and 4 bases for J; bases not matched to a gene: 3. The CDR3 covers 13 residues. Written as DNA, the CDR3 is TGTGCCAGCAGTTCCCAGGGGGGCTATGGCTACACCTTC. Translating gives CASSSQGGYGYTF.

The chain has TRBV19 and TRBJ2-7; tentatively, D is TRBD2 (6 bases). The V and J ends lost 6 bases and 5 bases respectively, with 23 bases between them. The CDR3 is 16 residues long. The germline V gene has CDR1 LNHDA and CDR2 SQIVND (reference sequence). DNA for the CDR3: TGTGCCAGTAGCGAAAAACGAATCCAGGGAGGCAACGAGCAGTACTTC. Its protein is CASSEKRIQGGNEQYF. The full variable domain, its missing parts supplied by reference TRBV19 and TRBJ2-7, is DGGITQSPKYLFRKEGQNVTLSCEQNLNHDAMYWYRQDPGQGLRLIYYSQIVNDFQKGDIAEGYSVSREKKESFPLTVTSAQKNPTAFYLCASSEKRIQGGNEQYFGPGTRLTVT.

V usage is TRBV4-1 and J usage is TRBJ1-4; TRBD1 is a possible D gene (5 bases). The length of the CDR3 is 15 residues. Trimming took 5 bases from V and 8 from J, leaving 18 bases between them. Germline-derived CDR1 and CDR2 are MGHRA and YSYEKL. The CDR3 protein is CASSKAGIGREKLFF. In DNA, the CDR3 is TGCGCCAGCAGCAAGGCAGGGATAGGGAGGGAAAAACTGTTTTTT.

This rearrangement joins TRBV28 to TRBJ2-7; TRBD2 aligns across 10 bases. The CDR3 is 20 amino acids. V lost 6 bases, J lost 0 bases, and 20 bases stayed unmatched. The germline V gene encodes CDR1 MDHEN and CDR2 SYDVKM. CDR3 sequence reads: CASSPTGATSGFASSYEQYF. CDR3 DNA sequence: TGTGCCAGCAGCCCTACAGGTGCGACTAGCGGGTTTGCGAGCTCCTACGAGCAGTACTTC.

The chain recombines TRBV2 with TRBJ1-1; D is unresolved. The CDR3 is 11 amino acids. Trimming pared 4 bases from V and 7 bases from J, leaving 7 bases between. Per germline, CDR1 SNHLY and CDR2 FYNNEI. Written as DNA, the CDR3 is TGTGCCAGCAGTGGGGCAGTTGAAGCTTTCTTT. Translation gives CASSGAVEAFF.

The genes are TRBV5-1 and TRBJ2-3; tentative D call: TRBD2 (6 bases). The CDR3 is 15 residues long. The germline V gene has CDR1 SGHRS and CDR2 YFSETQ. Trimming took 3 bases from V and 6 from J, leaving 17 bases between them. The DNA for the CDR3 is TGCGCCAGCAGCTATTGGGACTCTAAGGGGGATACGCAGTATTTT. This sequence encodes CASSYWDSKGDTQYF.

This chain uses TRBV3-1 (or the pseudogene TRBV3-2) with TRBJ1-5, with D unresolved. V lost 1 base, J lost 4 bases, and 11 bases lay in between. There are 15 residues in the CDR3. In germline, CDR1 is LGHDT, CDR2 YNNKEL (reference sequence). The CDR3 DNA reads TGTGCCAGCAGCCAAGGGGATTCGGGGAATCAGCCCCAGCATTTT. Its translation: CASSQGDSGNQPQHF.

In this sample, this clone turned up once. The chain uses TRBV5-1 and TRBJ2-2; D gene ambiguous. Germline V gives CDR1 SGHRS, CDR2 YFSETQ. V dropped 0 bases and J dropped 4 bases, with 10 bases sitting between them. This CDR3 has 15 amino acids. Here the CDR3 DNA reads TGCGCCAGCAGCTTGGGCGGAGCCGGCACCGGGGAGCTGTTTTTT. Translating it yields CASSLGGAGTGELFF.

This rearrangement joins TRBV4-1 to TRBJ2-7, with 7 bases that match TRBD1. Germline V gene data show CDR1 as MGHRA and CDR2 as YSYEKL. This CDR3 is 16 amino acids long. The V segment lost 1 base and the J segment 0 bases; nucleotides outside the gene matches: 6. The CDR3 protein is CASSQGQGTSSYEQYF. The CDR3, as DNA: TGCGCCAGCAGCCAAGGACAGGGAACCTCCTCCTACGAGCAGTACTTC.

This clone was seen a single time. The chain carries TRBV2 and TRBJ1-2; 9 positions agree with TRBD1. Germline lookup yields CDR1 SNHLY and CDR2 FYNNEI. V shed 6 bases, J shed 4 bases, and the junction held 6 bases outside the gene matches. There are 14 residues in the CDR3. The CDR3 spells CASSPGQGLYGYTF. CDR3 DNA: TGTGCCAGCAGCCCGGGACAGGGCCTCTATGGCTACACCTTC.

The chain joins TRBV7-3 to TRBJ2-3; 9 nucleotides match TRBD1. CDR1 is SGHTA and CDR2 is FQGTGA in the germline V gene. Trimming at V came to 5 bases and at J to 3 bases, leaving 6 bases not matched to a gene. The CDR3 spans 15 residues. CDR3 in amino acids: CASSRQGGSTDTQYF. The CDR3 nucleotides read TGTGCCAGCAGCCGACAGGGGGGATCGACAGATACGCAGTATTTT.

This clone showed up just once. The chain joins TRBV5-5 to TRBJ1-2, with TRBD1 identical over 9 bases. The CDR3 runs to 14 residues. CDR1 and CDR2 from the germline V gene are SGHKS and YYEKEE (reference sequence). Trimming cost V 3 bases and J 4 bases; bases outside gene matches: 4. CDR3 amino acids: CASSWGTGIYGYTF. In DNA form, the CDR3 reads TGTGCCAGCAGCTGGGGGACAGGGATCTATGGCTACACCTTC.

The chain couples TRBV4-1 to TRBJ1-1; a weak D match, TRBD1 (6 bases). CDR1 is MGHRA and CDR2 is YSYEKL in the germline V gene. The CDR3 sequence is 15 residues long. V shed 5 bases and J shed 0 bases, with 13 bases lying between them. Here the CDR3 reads CASSARQELNTEAFF. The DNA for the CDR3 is TGCGCCAGCAGCGCTCGACAGGAGTTGAACACTGAAGCTTTCTTT.

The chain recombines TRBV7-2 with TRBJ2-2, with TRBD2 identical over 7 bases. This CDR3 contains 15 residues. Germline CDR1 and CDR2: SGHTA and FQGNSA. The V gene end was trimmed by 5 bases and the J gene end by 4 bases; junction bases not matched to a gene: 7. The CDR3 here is CASSPVRGSTGELFF. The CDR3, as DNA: TGTGCCAGCAGCCCGGTGCGGGGGAGCACCGGGGAGCTGTTTTTT.

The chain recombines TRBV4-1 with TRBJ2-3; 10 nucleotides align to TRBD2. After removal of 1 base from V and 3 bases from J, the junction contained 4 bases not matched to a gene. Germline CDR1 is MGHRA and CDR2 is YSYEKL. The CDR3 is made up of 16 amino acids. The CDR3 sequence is CASSQASSGSTDTQYF. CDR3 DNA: TGCGCCAGCAGCCAAGCTTCTAGCGGGAGTACAGATACGCAGTATTTT.

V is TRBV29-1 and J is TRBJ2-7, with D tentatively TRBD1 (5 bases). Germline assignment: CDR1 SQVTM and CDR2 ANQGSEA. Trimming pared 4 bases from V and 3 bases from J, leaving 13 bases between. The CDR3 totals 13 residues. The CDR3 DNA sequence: TGCAGCGTTGTATTGGACACAGGCTACGAGCAGTACTTC. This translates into CSVVLDTGYEQYF.

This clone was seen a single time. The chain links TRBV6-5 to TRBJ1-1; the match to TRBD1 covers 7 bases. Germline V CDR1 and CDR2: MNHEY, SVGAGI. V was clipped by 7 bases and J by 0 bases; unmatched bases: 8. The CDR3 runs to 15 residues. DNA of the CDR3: TGTGCCAGCACCGCTCAGGGGGACATGAACACTGAAGCTTTCTTT. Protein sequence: CASTAQGDMNTEAFF.

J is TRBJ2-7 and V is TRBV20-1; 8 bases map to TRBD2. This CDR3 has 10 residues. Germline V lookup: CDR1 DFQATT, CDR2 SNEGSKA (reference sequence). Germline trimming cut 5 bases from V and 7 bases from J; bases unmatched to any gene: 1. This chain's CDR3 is CSASSGEQYF. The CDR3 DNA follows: TGCAGTGCTTCTAGCGGGGAGCAGTACTTC.

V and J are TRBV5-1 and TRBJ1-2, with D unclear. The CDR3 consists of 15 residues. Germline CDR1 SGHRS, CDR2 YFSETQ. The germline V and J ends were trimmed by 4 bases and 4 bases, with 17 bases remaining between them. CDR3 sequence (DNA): TGCGCCAGCAGCCTGGACGGTTCTGAGTTCTATGGCTACACCTTC. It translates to CASSLDGSEFYGYTF.

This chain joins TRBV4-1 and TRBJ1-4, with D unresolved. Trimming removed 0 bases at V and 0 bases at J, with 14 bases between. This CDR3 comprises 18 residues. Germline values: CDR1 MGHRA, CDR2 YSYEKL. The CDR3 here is CASSQEAPFAPTNEKLFF. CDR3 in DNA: TGCGCCAGCAGCCAAGAGGCCCCGTTCGCCCCAACTAATGAAAAACTGTTTTTT.